This T cell receptor (beta chain) originates from a study of graft-versus-host responses after intestinal transplantation. Study background: For around three years after anti-thymocyte globulin induction, all recipients took tacrolimus and steroids. General study results and limits: The study associated peak circulating GvH clone levels with early post-transplant HvG declines. Patients who carried graft-donor T cell macrochimerism also had high graft-versus-host to host-versus-graft clonal ratios in their allografts.

The V end lost 2 bases, the J end lost 7 bases, and 17 bases lay between the germline ends. The CDR3 is 15 residues long. Germline V lookup: CDR1 MGHRA, CDR2 YSYEKL. In regard to this clone: Its antigen is undetermined.

Profiled with immunoSEQ multiplex PCR; TCRdb holds only in-frame clones, not every one. This sample has roughly 18,000 clones, with 85% to 95% found just once. The chain couples TRBV4-1 to TRBJ2-5, with a possible D match to TRBD1 (7 bases). This sequence originates from a human patient who received an intestinal transplant, so some T cells may come from the graft donor. Sample: PBMCs, taken 23 days after intestinal transplant. DNA for the CDR3: TGCGCCAGCAGCCAATCCAGGGGGGTTTGGGGGACCCAGTACTTC. Protein: CASSQSRGVWGTQYF.